The 3 T cell receptor beta chains given below trace back to one sample, sequenced in a study of cytomegalovirus exposure and HLA in healthy donors (TCRdb year 2017). The receptor library was made with the immunoSEQ multiplex PCR assay. The multiplex PCR relied on a mix of 60 forward primers for TCR Vbeta segments and 13 reverse primers for TCR Jbeta segments. This is the immuneACCESS table as TCRdb keeps it, with only in-frame sequences that have V and J called. A part of the clones is gone; compared with another copy, unresolved V genes explain less than half, and the rest is unexplained. The sample table shows 130,000 or so clones, and more than 60% are seen once. Around 1.8% of the sample is in the top ten clones. The sample was PBMCs. The receptors were sampled from a male donor in good health and CMV-seronegative.

This clone was seen more than once but under ten times. V and J are TRBV5-1 and TRBJ2-5; possibly TRBD2 for D (6 bases). This CDR3 contains 14 residues. The V end was cut by 3 bases, the J end by 5 bases, with 14 bases between. CDR1 and CDR2 from the germline V gene are SGHRS and YFSETQ. CDR3 amino acids: CASSWNTGGETQYF. Written as DNA, the CDR3 is TGCGCCAGCAGCTGGAACACCGGAGGGGAGACCCAGTACTTC.

The V and J genes are TRBV7-3 and TRBJ1-1; perhaps TRBD1 as D (5 bases). Trimming removed 5 bases from V and 11 bases from J, with 18 bases in between. Germline V gene data show CDR1 as SGHTA and CDR2 as FQGTGA. The CDR3 length is 13 residues. The CDR3 nucleotides read TGTGCCAGCAGCCCTACCGGGGGGACTGGGGCTTTCTTT. It encodes CASSPTGGTGAFF.

The chain employs TRBV6-6 and TRBJ1-1, with a weak D call TRBD1 (6 bases). The CDR3 extends over 13 amino acids. Germline lookup yields CDR1 MNHNY and CDR2 SVGAGI (reference sequence). V lost 0 bases, J lost 10 bases, and 12 bases lay in between. CDR3 bases: TGTGCCAGCAGTTACTCGACAGGCAGGGGAGCTTTCTTT. This translates into CASSYSTGRGAFF.